Described below is a single T cell receptor beta chain sequence and its context. This specimen belongs to a study of control samples from healthy donors and cancer patients. Trimming at V came to 6 bases and at J to 5 bases, leaving 6 bases not matched to a gene. The CDR3 runs to 14 residues. Germline V gene sequence: CDR1 SGHRS, CDR2 YFSETQ. Using immunoSEQ multiplex PCR, the repertoire was profiled, and TCRdb retains in-frame clones only, with some absent. The sample has 99,000 or so clones, roughly four fifths seen once. Sequenced input: blood. The rearrangement links TRBV5-1 to TRBJ2-5; 11 positions agree with TRBD1. The receptor's source is a man between 60 and 70 years old in good health. CDR3 DNA sequence: TGCGCCAGCAATGCGGACAGGGGGCACGAGACCCAGTACTTC. This gives the protein CASNADRGHETQYF.